This TCR beta chain was recorded in a study of graft-versus-host responses after intestinal transplantation. Points from the study as a whole: The study associated peak circulating GvH clone levels with early post-transplant HvG declines. There were GvH clones found in recipient marrow, and some of them appeared first in ileum or blood.

The length of the CDR3 is 13 residues. Per germline, CDR1 MGHDK and CDR2 SYGVNS. V dropped 5 bases and J dropped 3; count of bases not matched to a gene: 2. Comment on this clone: Its cognate antigen is unknown.

The protocol was immunoSEQ multiplex PCR, while the TCRdb copy is restricted to in-frame clones and leaves out a portion. The profile shows 90,000 to 150,000 clones, just under 95% of them singletons. The sequenced sample was unstimulated CD4+ T cells sorted from spleen or lymph node cells, obtained before intestinal transplant. The J gene is TRBJ1-2, the V gene TRBV25-1, with 8 bases lining up with TRBD1. The clonotype was recovered from a human donor who received an intestinal transplant. DNA of the CDR3: TGTGCCAGCAGTCCACAGGGGGACTATGGCTACACCTTC. Translation: CASSPQGDYGYTF.